This T cell receptor beta chain comes out of a study of shared clonotypes between healthy human individuals. Sequencing used immunoSEQ multiplex PCR; TCRdb keeps in-frame clones, though not all of them. The table has approximately 2,000,000 clones, around 92% seen once; the top ten hold 0.37%. Germline-derived CDR1 and CDR2 are MDHEN and SYDVKM. The CDR3 totals 15 residues. V was trimmed by 7 bases and J by 2 bases, leaving 18 bases between them. The rearrangement links TRBV28 to TRBJ2-7, with D possibly being TRBD2 (7 bases). This receptor was taken from a man in his late teens or twenties in good health. Some clones in this sample may be carry-over from other donors' samples. Sequencing was performed on naive CD4+ T cells from PBMCs. Subset reported: CD45RA+ positively selected. The CDR3 here is CASTFGGGAPYEQYF. The DNA for the CDR3 is TGTGCCAGCACCTTTGGAGGGGGGGCACCCTACGAGCAGTACTTC.